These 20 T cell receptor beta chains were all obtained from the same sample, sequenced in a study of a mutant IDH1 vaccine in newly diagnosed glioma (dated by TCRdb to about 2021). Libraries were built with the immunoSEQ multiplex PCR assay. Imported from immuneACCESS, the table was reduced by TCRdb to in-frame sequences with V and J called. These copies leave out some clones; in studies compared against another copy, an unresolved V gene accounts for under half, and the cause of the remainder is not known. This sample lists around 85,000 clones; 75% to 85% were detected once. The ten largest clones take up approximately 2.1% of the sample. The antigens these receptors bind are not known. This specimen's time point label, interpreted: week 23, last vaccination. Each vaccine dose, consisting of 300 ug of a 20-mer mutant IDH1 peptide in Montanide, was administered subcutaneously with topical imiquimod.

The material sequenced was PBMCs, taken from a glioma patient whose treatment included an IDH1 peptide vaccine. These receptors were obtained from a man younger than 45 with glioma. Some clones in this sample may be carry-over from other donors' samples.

CDR3 coding DNA: TGCGCCAGCAGCCTTTCCCGGGACAGGGAGGCGCCTGAAGCTTTCTTT. This gives the protein CASSLSRDREAPEAFF. V usage is TRBV4-1 and J usage is TRBJ1-1; 9 bases match TRBD1. CDR1 and CDR2 (germline): MGHRA, YSYEKL. V lost 4 bases and J lost 6; bases outside the gene matches: 12. This CDR3 has 16 residues.

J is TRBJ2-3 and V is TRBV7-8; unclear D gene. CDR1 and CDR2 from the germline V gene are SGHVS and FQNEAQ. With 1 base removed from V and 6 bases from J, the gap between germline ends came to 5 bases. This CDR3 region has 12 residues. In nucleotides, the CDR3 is TGTGCCAGCAGCTTAGGGCCGGATACGCAGTATTTT. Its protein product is CASSLGPDTQYF.

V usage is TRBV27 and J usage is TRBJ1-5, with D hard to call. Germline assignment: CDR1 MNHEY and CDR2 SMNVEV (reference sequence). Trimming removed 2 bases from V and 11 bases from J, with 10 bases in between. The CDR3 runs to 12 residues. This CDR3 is CASSLPGRTQHF. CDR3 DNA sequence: TGTGCCAGCAGTTTACCCGGCAGAACCCAGCATTTT.

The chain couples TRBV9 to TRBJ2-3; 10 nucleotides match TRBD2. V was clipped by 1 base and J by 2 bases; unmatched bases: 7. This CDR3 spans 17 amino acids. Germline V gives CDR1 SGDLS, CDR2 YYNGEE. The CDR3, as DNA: TGTGCCAGCAGCGTACTAGCGGGGGAGAAGTTCACAGATACGCAGTATTTT. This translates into CASSVLAGEKFTDTQYF.

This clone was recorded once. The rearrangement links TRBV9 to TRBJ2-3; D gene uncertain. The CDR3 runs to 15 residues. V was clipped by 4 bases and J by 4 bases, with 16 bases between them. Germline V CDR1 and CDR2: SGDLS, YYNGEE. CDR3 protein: CASSQAPEWADTQYF. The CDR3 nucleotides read TGTGCCAGCAGCCAAGCCCCCGAGTGGGCAGATACGCAGTATTTT.

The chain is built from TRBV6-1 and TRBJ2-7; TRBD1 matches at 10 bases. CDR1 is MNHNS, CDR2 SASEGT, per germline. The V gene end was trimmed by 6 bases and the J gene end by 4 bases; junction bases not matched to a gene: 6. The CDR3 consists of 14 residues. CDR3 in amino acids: CASRRQGALYEQYF. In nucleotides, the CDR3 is TGTGCCAGCAGGAGACAGGGGGCGCTGTACGAGCAGTACTTC.

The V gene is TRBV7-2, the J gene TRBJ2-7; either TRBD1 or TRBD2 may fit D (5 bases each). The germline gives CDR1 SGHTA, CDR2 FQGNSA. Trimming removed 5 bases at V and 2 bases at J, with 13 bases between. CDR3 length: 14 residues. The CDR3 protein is CASSPRRGPYEQYF. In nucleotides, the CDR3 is TGTGCCAGCAGCCCCCGTCGGGGACCCTACGAGCAGTACTTC.

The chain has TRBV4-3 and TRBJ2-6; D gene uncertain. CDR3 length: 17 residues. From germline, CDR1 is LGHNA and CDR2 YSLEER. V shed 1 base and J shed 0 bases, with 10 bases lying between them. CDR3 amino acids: CASSQVIGRSGANVLTF. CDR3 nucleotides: TGCGCCAGCAGCCAAGTAATTGGCCGCTCTGGGGCCAACGTCCTGACTTTC.

The CDR3 coding sequence is TGCGCCAGCAGCCAGTGGGGGAAATATGGCTACACCTTC. This encodes CASSQWGKYGYTF. This chain connects TRBV4-1 to TRBJ1-2; possibly TRBD1 for D (5 bases). CDR1 is MGHRA, CDR2 YSYEKL, per germline. The CDR3 contains 13 residues. V was trimmed by 3 bases and J by 5 bases, leaving 10 bases between them.

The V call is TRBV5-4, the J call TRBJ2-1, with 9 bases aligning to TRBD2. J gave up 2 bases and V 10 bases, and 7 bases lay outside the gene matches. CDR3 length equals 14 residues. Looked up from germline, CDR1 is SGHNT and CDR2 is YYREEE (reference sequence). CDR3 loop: CASQGGGAYNEQFF. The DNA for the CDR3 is TGTGCCTCCCAAGGCGGGGGGGCCTACAATGAGCAGTTCTTC.

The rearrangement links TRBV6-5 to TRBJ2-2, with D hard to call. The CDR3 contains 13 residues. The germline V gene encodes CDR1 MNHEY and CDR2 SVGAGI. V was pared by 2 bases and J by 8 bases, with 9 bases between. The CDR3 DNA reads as TGTGCCAGCAGTTACGGTCGTCAGGGGGAGCTGTTTTTT. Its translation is CASSYGRQGELFF.

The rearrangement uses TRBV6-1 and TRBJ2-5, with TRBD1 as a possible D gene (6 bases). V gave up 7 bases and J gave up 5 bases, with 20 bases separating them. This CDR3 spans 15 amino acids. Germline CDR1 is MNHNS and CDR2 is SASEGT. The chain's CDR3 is CASMSRTAVRETQYF. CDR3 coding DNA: TGTGCCAGCATGAGTCGGACAGCGGTGAGGGAGACCCAGTACTTC.

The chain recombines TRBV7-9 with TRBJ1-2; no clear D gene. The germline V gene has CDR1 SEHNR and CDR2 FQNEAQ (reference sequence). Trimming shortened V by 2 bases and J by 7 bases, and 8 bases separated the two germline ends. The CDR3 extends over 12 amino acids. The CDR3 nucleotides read TGTGCCAGCAGCTTATACGGAAGTGGCTACACCTTC. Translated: CASSLYGSGYTF.

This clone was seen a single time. This CDR3 reads CASSILGSNQPQHF. Written as DNA, the CDR3 is TGTGCCAGCAGCATCTTGGGAAGCAATCAGCCCCAGCATTTT. This chain links TRBV6-1 with TRBJ1-5, with unresolved D. Trimming cost V 6 bases and J 1 base, with 10 bases left between them. Germline V gene sequence: CDR1 MNHNS, CDR2 SASEGT. This CDR3 contains 14 residues.

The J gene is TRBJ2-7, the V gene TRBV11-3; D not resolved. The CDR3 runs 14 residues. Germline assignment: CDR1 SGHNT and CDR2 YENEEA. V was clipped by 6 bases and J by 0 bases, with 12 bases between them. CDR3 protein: CASSIHRSSYEQYF. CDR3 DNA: TGTGCCAGCAGTATTCACAGATCCTCCTACGAGCAGTACTTC.

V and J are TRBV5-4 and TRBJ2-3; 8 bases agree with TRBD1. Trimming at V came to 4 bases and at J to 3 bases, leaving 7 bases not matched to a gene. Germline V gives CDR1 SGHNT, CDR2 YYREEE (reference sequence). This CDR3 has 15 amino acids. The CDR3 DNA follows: TGTGCCAGCAGCCTGACAGGGGACGCAACAGATACGCAGTATTTT. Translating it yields CASSLTGDATDTQYF.

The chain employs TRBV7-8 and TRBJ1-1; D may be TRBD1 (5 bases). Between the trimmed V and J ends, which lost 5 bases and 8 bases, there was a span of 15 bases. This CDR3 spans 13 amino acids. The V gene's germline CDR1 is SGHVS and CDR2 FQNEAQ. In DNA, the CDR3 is TGTGCCAGCAGCCACTCCAGGGTTACGGAAGCTTTCTTT. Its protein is CASSHSRVTEAFF. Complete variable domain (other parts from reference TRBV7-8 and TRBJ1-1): GAGVSQSPRYKVAKRGQDVALRCDPISGHVSLFWYQQALGQGPEFLTYFQNEAQLDKSGLPSDRFFAERPEGSVSTLKIQRTQQEDSAVYLCASSHSRVTEAFFGQGTRLTVV.

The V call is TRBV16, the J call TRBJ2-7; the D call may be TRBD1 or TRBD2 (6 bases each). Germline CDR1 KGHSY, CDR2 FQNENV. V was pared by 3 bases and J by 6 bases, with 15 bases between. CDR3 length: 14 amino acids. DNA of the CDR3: TGTGCCAGCAGCCACCACAGGGAGGTCGGCGAGCAGTACTTC. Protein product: CASSHHREVGEQYF.

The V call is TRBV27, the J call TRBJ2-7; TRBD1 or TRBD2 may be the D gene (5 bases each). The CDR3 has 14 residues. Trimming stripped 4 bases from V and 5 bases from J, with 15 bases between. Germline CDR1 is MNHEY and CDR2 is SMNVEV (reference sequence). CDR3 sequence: CASSSGPGFDEQYF. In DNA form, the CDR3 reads TGTGCCAGCAGTTCGGGACCTGGGTTCGACGAGCAGTACTTC.

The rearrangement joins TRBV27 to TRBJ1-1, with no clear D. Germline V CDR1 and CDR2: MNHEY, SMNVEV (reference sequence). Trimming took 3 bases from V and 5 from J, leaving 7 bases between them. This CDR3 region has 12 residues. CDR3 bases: TGTGCCAGCAGTTTTGACCGAACTGAAGCTTTCTTT. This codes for CASSFDRTEAFF.